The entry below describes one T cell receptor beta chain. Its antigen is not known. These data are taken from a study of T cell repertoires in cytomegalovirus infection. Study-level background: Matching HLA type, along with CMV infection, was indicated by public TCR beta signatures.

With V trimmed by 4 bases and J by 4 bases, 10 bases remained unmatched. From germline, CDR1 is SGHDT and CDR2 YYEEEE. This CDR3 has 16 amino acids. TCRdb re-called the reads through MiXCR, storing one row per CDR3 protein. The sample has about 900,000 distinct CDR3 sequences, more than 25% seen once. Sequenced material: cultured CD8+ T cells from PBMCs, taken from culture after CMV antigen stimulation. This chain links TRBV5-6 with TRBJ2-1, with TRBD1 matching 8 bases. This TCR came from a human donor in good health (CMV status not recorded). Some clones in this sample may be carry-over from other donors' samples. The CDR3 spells CASSVDGQGLYNEQFF. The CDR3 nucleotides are TGTGCCAGCAGCGTCGACGGACAGGGCTTGTACAATGAGCAGTTCTTC.